Listed below are T cell receptor beta chains from one sample, sequenced in a study of blood T cell repertoires in COVID-19. Produced via immunoSEQ multiplex PCR; TCRdb's table is partial and in-frame only. The sample lists around 93,000 clones, about 86% occurring once. Material for sequencing was peripheral blood. The receptors shown here come from a man aged 55 to 70 with acute or convalescent COVID-19. Each CDR3 is given with its conserved first and last residue. Each record gives: D gene, clone size, V gene, J gene, CDR3 protein, CDR3 DNA. A D gene is named only where the DNA matches it firmly. Part of the rows lack a size; the others show once, few, many or a class for expanded clones.

TRBD1	.	TRBV5-1	TRBJ2-5	CASSPFQGAYAQETQYF	TGCGCCAGCAGCCCATTTCAGGGGGCGTATGCCCAAGAGACCCAGTACTTC
TRBD2	.	TRBV29-1	TRBJ2-5	CSVESLAGGTLYF	TGCAGCGTTGAATCCCTAGCGGGAGGAACCCTGTACTTC
.	.	TRBV4-1	TRBJ2-2	CASSQGADTGELFF	TGCGCCAGCAGCCAAGGTGCAGACACCGGGGAGCTGTTTTTT
.	.	TRBV6-2/TRBV6-3	TRBJ2-6	CASSSEGPGANVLTF	TGTGCCAGCAGTTCTGAGGGCCCCGGGGCCAACGTCCTGACTTTC
.	.	TRBV10-3	TRBJ2-2	CAILTAAGELFF	TGTGCCATTCTGACAGCCGCCGGGGAGCTGTTTTTT
.	.	TRBV28	TRBJ2-1	CASRTGGAYNEQFF	TGTGCCAGCAGAACGGGGGGCGCTTACAATGAGCAGTTCTTC
.	.	TRBV6-6	TRBJ1-1	CASSYRGSEAFF	TGTGCCAGCAGTTACAGGGGTTCTGAAGCTTTCTTT
.	few	TRBV3-1/TRBV3-2	TRBJ1-1	CASSQVTGGQVAGNTEAFF	TGTGCCAGCAGCCAAGTCACGGGAGGCCAGGTCGCGGGGAACACTGAAGCTTTCTTT
TRBD1	.	TRBV7-3	TRBJ1-2	CASSPQQGAAGGYTF	TGTGCCAGCAGCCCGCAACAGGGGGCCGCAGGGGGCTACACCTTC
TRBD2	few	TRBV11-3	TRBJ2-2	CASSLDTGTSPSGELFF	TGTGCCAGCAGCTTAGATACCGGGACTAGCCCAAGCGGGGAGCTGTTTTTT
TRBD1	many	TRBV24-1	TRBJ2-2	CATSDQGAGELFF	TGTGCCACCAGTGATCAGGGGGCCGGGGAGCTGTTTTTT
.	.	TRBV9	TRBJ1-5	CASSPQGSFNQPQHF	TGTGCCAGCAGCCCCCAGGGTAGTTTCAATCAGCCCCAGCATTTT
.	few	TRBV2	TRBJ1-4	CASNPGQLNEKLFF	TGTGCCAGCAATCCCGGACAGTTAAATGAAAAACTGTTTTTT
TRBD1	.	TRBV19	TRBJ1-5	CASSMGVTGGNQPQHF	TGTGCCAGTAGTATGGGCGTAACAGGGGGGAATCAGCCCCAGCATTTT
TRBD1	.	TRBV9	TRBJ1-5	CASSVGQGNQPQHF	TGTGCCAGCAGCGTGGGACAGGGGAATCAGCCCCAGCATTTT
.	few	TRBV27	TRBJ2-1	CASSLSARRGHEQFF	TGTGCCAGCAGTTTATCGGCCAGGAGGGGTCATGAGCAGTTCTTC
.	.	TRBV15	TRBJ1-4	CATSRDSQMQLFF	TGTGCCACCAGCAGAGATTCACAGATGCAACTGTTTTTT
.	few	TRBV5-1	TRBJ1-6	CASSASTERTSPLHF	TGCGCCAGCAGCGCTTCGACAGAGAGGACTTCACCCCTCCACTTT
.	.	TRBV9	TRBJ1-5	CASSVDSGQPQHF	TGTGCCAGCAGCGTTGACAGTGGGCAGCCCCAGCATTTT
.	.	TRBV11-2	TRBJ2-7	CASSSVWEQYF	TGTGCCAGCAGCTCGGTTTGGGAGCAGTACTTC
.	.	TRBV7-2	TRBJ1-3	CASSLAQGPSSGNTIYF	TGTGCCAGCAGCTTAGCGCAGGGCCCGAGCTCTGGAAACACCATATATTTT
TRBD1	.	TRBV6-1	TRBJ2-7	CASSEATGVEQYF	TGTGCCAGCAGTGAAGCTACAGGGGTCGAGCAGTACTTC
.	.	TRBV19	TRBJ1-1	CASSIDLAGVVPEAFF	TGTGCCAGTAGTATAGATCTGGCAGGGGTGGTCCCTGAAGCTTTCTTT
.	.	TRBV5-1	TRBJ1-3	CASSSTPFSGNTIYF	TGCGCCAGCAGCTCAACTCCGTTCTCTGGAAACACCATATATTTT
TRBD1	medium-sized	TRBV5-1	TRBJ2-1	CASSFGQGIGNEQFF	TGCGCCAGCAGCTTCGGACAGGGGATTGGCAATGAGCAGTTCTTC
.	once	TRBV9	TRBJ2-1	CASSVAGSEQFF	TGTGCCAGCAGCGTAGCGGGAAGTGAGCAGTTCTTC
TRBD2	.	TRBV7-2	TRBJ2-3	CASSLAAGAVWEQYF	TGTGCCAGCAGCTTAGCGGCGGGAGCCGTTTGGGAGCAGTATTTT
.	few	TRBV5-4	TRBJ1-5	CASSAGPNPNQPQHF	TGTGCCAGCAGCGCGGGTCCTAATCCCAATCAGCCCCAGCATTTT